Sequencing of this TCR beta chain was carried out in a study of blood T cells in healthy people across ages (dated by TCRdb to 2015 to 2017). Background for the entire study: In model experiments, roughly one uniquely barcoded TCR beta cDNA molecule per two T cells was captured by template switching. To track age-related changes in TCR beta repertoire diversity, the study relied on deep sequencing normalized with unique cDNA molecular identifiers. Four age groups were formed from the donors: young (average approximately 15 years), middle-aged (around 39), aged (62) and long-lived (less than 85). To avoid experimental bias, donors of different ages were distributed randomly across sequencing lanes. For two donors (one aged 18 to 30 and one aged 80 or older), the study analyzed two additional independent replicas of 1 million unique cDNA reads from the same blood draw. What the study reported, not specific to this receptor: Estimates of total diversity based on one million sequenced T cells were considered lower bounds and underestimates. As age increased, observed TCR beta diversity per million T cells dropped in a roughly linear way, and a significant reduction was already evident by age roughly 36. A strong correlation was found between observed TCR beta diversity and the percentage of naive T cells measured by flow cytometry. Because profiling used bulk unsorted PBMCs, naive and antigen-experienced compartments could not be compared conclusively. The CMV infection status of donors was not known, potentially confounding age-related changes in expanded clonotypes. The long-lived group showed more naive CD4+ T cells, fewer expanded clones and increased TCR diversity than the aged group, suggesting age selection.

The approximately 39 donors, aged about 6 to 95 years, were systemically healthy Caucasian individuals from Russia. About 9.6 milliliters of peripheral blood were collected from each donor into EDTA-treated Vacutainer tubes. Ficoll-Paque density-gradient centrifugation was used to isolate PBMCs, with at least 6.5 million per sample. Total RNA, at least 6 micrograms per sample, was extracted from PBMCs with Trizol reagent. Naive CD45RAhigh/CD27high T cell percentages were measured by flow cytometry on a PBMC aliquot from every donor. V and J are trimmed by 5 bases and 13 bases, and the gene matches miss 12 bases of the junction. The CDR3 contains 14 residues, cysteine and phenylalanine counted. The sequence is cut down to CDR3 DNA, 42 bases in frame from base 1. In regard to this clonotype: Its target antigen remains unknown. Base qualities are not at hand, and no much larger clone is one base apart.

The library was built by means of 5' RACE. Sequencing used an Illumina HiSeq 2500. A second PCR of about 7 to 12 cycles was performed with a sample-barcoded 5' primer and a J-beta primer mix. A unique molecular identifier was introduced onto each TCR beta cDNA molecule by a template-switch 5' adaptor carrying 12 random nucleotides. Each sample yielded at least 2.5 million CDR3-containing paired-end reads. First-strand cDNA synthesis was performed from all RNA using the Mint cDNA synthesis kit, with priming by a TRBC-specific oligonucleotide. All cDNA was treated with uracil-DNA glycosylase and then went through a first 18-cycle PCR with the universal primers M1SS and BC2_uni_R. In the authors' own workflow: For normalization, 1 million high-quality reads, each with a distinct molecular identifier, were randomly selected from each sample. Reads with shared molecular identifiers were discarded instead of being binned into consensus sequences. CDR3 identification, clonotype clustering and error correction used MiTCR with a Q25 quality threshold and the strictest error-elimination algorithm. Lower-bound total TCR beta diversity was estimated with a nonparametric unseen species model using Euler transformation. The public sequencing data were trimmed at Q25 with fastp and processed into clonotypes with MiXCR by TCRdb, which kept only in-frame beta chains. Records with the same CDR3 protein are collapsed into one entry carrying the most frequent genes and DNA. TCRdb assigned the V and J calls; the authors' analysis was not used. In this sample the table shows 650,000 to 900,000 distinct CDR3 sequences, approximately 65% of which occur a single time. The top ten clones comprise roughly 25% of the sample.

The chain couples TRBV12-3 or TRBV12-4 to TRBJ1-4; TRBD1 lines up with 8 middle nucleotides. The sample taken for sequencing was blood. The clonotype was recovered from a man younger than 40 in good health. The DNA sequence reads TGTGCCAGCAGTCGGGACAGGACCCCAAGGGGACTGTTTTTT. It encodes CASSRDRTPRGLFF.